Below, one TCR beta chain is given with its context. The trim removed 3 bases at V and 4 bases at J, leaving 4 bases unmatched. This CDR3 has 15 amino acids. Germline assignment: CDR1 SGDLS and CDR2 YYNGEE. The entry originates in a study of blood T cell repertoires in COVID-19. On the study more broadly: PBMCs, B-cell-depleted T cells, or T cells provided the cDNA or gDNA that made up the material.

TCRdb's copy holds only in-frame clones and misses some; the assay was immunoSEQ multiplex PCR. Found here are about 59,000 clones, approximately 80% of them singletons; the top ten hold roughly 7%. Sequencing was performed on peripheral blood. This receptor was taken from a man aged 55-75 years with acute or convalescent COVID-19. V gene TRBV9 combines with J gene TRBJ1-6, with 7 bases aligning to TRBD1. DNA for the CDR3: TGTGCCAGCAGCGCCAGGGACAGATATAATTCACCCCTCCACTTT. It codes for CASSARDRYNSPLHF.